This T cell receptor (beta chain) emerged from a study of cytomegalovirus exposure and HLA in healthy donors. Study-level findings and limits: Likely technical artifact: a cluster of highly shared sequence variants.

As concerns this clone: Antigen unknown.

Germline V gene data show CDR1 as KGHSH and CDR2 as LQKENI. J lost 4 bases, V lost 5 bases, and 8 bases had no gene match. The CDR3 loop spans 14 amino acids. In the PCR, 60 Vbeta and 13 Jbeta primers were used. Some clones are missing from TCRdb's copy, which holds only in-frame ones; the method was immunoSEQ multiplex PCR. Its table records 70,000 to 90,000 clones. The sample comprised PBMCs. This TCR was recovered from a man aged 18 to 30 in good health and CMV-seropositive. J is TRBJ2-7 and V is TRBV18; 7 bases fit TRBD1. The CDR3 DNA reads as TGTGCCAGCTCAGAGGACAGGTTATTTTACGAGCAGTACTTC. Its translation: CASSEDRLFYEQYF.